The clone carrying this T cell receptor beta chain was seen only a few times. Its antigen is not known. Synthetic spike-ins, TCR analog templates, were added into each PCR. Assay: immunoSEQ multiplex PCR; the TCRdb copy retains only in-frame clones and omits some. The data hold tens of thousands of clones, with 84% observed a single time. This record belongs to a study of PD-L1 blockade in urothelial cancer. On the study more broadly: Atezolizumab (1,200 mg intravenously every 3 weeks) began at some point between 2013 and 2015 for patients.

Findings and caveats of the study: Enhanced expansion of tumor-associated blood clones at 3 weeks characterized durable-benefit patients.

Trimming removed 1 base from V and 3 bases from J; junction bases left unmatched: 7. Germline-derived CDR1 and CDR2 are SEHNR and FQNEAQ (reference sequence). This CDR3 region has 16 residues. The clonotype originates from a man between 70 and 80 years old with urothelial cancer. Here the sequenced sample was PBMCs, taken around atezolizumab (anti-PD-L1) treatment. The V gene is TRBV7-9, the J gene TRBJ2-3; TRBD2 matches 7 bases. CDR3: CASSLGGGRRTDTQYF. CDR3 sequence (DNA): TGTGCCAGCAGCTTAGGGGGAGGGAGACGGACAGATACGCAGTATTTT. Based on the CDR3 plus reference TRBV7-9 and TRBJ2-3, the full variable domain is DTGVSQNPRHKITKRGQNVTFRCDPISEHNRLYWYRQTLGQGPEFLTYFQNEAQLEKSRLLSDRFSAERPKGSFSTLEIQRTEQGDSAMYLCASSLGGGRRTDTQYFGPGTRLTVL.